This T cell receptor beta chain was sequenced for a study of blood T cell repertoires in COVID-19. This CDR3 region has 15 residues. V lost 0 bases, J lost 3 bases, and 0 bases stayed unmatched. Germline CDR1 and CDR2: MDHEN and SYDVKM. Assay used: immunoSEQ multiplex PCR; TCRdb lists only in-frame clones, some missing. Of roughly 76,000 clones listed, around nine tenths are singletons. The sample consisted of peripheral blood. The chain employs TRBV28 and TRBJ2-7; 12 bases are a match to TRBD2. The origin of this receptor is a young man with acute or convalescent COVID-19. The CDR3 nucleotides are TGTGCCAGCAGTTTATGGACTAGCGGGAGCTACGAGCAGTACTTC. It translates to CASSLWTSGSYEQYF.